This entry lists 26 T cell receptor beta chains sequenced from one sample in a study of Graves' ophthalmopathy and Graves' hyperthyroidism. TCR beta CDR3 amplification used RNA transcripts. First-round RT-PCR with HTBI primers preceded a second-round multiplex PCR. TCRdb independently ran MiXCR on the multiplex PCR reads; one entry per CDR3 protein. In the table there are about 740,000 distinct CDR3 sequences, roughly two fifths of which are singletons. Source material: peripheral blood. These receptors all stem from an adult man with Graves' ophthalmopathy.

There are many counts of this clonotype. V and J are TRBV29-1 and TRBJ1-1, with unresolved D. With 4 bases removed from V and 0 bases from J, the gap between germline ends came to 9 bases. The CDR3 is made up of 13 amino acids. In germline, CDR1 is SQVTM, CDR2 ANQGSEA. The CDR3, as DNA: TGCAGCGTTGTCGGCAGTATGAACACTGAAGCTTTCTTT. It translates to CSVVGSMNTEAFF. Drawing the rest from reference TRBV29-1 and TRBJ1-1, the complete variable domain is SAVISQKPSRDICQRGTSLTIQCQVDSQVTMMFWYRQQPGQSLTLIATANQGSEATYESGFVIDKFPISRPNLTFSTLTVSNMSPEDSSIYLCSVVGSMNTEAFFGQGTRLTVV.

V gene TRBV7-9 combines with J gene TRBJ2-5; 15 nucleotides align to TRBD2. J was trimmed by 5 bases and V by 7 bases; bases with no gene match: 11. Germline lookup yields CDR1 SEHNR and CDR2 FQNEAQ (reference sequence). This CDR3 has 17 residues. The CDR3 DNA sequence: TGTGCCAGCACCCTACCGGGACTAGCGGGGGGTGGTGAGACCCAGTACTTC. Translated: CASTLPGLAGGGETQYF.

This clonotype was detected ten times or more. The genes are TRBV15 and TRBJ1-5; 11 nucleotides line up with TRBD1. From germline, CDR1 is LNHNV and CDR2 YYDKDF (reference sequence). V lost 1 base, J lost 7 bases, and 3 bases stayed unmatched. The CDR3 loop spans 15 amino acids. CDR3 nucleotides: TGTGCCACCAGCAGAGTAAGGACAGGGGGCCAGCCCCAGCATTTT. Translation: CATSRVRTGGQPQHF.

This chain uses TRBV7-9 with TRBJ2-2; no definite D call. Trimming stripped 1 base from V and 8 bases from J, with 8 bases between. The CDR3 sequence is 13 residues long. Germline assignment: CDR1 SEHNR and CDR2 FQNEAQ (reference sequence). The CDR3, as DNA: TGTGCCAGCAGCTTAGACAGCCGAGGGGAGCTGTTTTTT. It yields the protein CASSLDSRGELFF.

This chain joins TRBV29-1 and TRBJ2-2, with 10 bases lining up with TRBD1. CDR1 is SQVTM, CDR2 ANQGSEA, per germline. J was trimmed by 5 bases and V by 7 bases; bases with no gene match: 7. This CDR3 comprises 14 residues. The CDR3 DNA follows: TGCAGCGCCTTGACAGGGGGCAGAACCGGGGAGCTGTTTTTT. This codes for CSALTGGRTGELFF.

This chain connects TRBV2 to TRBJ2-5; 8 bases fit TRBD2. Germline assignment: CDR1 SNHLY and CDR2 FYNNEI. The CDR3 is 15 residues long. The V and J ends lost 6 bases and 3 bases, in that order; junction bases with no gene match: 9. In DNA, the CDR3 is TGTGCCAGCAGCTTAGCGGGGACTGGAGAAGAGACCCAGTACTTC. It encodes CASSLAGTGEETQYF. Supplemented by reference TRBV2 and TRBJ2-5, the full variable domain reads EPEVTQTPSHQVTQMGQEVILRCVPISNHLYFYWYRQILGQKVEFLVSFYNNEISEKSEIFDDQFSVERPDGSNFTLKIRSTKLEDSAMYFCASSLAGTGEETQYFGPGTRLLVL.

V is TRBV7-9 and J is TRBJ2-7; TRBD2 might be the D (6 bases). The V gene lost 3 bases and the J gene lost 0 bases, with 12 bases spanning the gap. The CDR3 extends over 15 amino acids. The germline gives CDR1 SEHNR, CDR2 FQNEAQ (reference sequence). CDR3 loop: CASSFGGGSSYEQYF. The CDR3 DNA reads as TGTGCCAGCAGCTTCGGGGGTGGGAGCTCCTACGAGCAGTACTTC.

This clonotype was recorded many times. The chain is built from TRBV2 and TRBJ1-1, with TRBD1 matching 8 bases. Germline V gives CDR1 SNHLY, CDR2 FYNNEI. With V trimmed by 4 bases and J by 4 bases, 5 bases remained unmatched. This CDR3 is built from 14 residues. As DNA, the CDR3 is TGTGCCAGCAGTGGACAGGGGCTTGGCACTGAAGCTTTCTTT. It encodes CASSGQGLGTEAFF.

CDR3: CASRSAGTLGRNSPLHF. In DNA, the CDR3 is TGTGCCAGCAGAAGCGCCGGGACATTAGGGAGGAACTCACCCCTCCACTTT. The rearrangement joins TRBV25-1 to TRBJ1-6, with D perhaps matching TRBD1 (6 bases). The CDR3 extends over 17 amino acids. V was pared by 6 bases and J by 10 bases, with 25 bases between. Germline V gives CDR1 MGHDK, CDR2 SYGVNS.

J is TRBJ2-7 and V is TRBV6-1; no clear D gene. With 2 bases removed from V and 2 bases from J, the gap between germline ends came to 10 bases. Germline V gene sequence: CDR1 MNHNS, CDR2 SASEGT. The CDR3 is made up of 14 amino acids. Here the CDR3 reads CASSENHFTYEQYF. Here the CDR3 DNA reads TGTGCCAGCAGTGAAAATCACTTTACCTACGAGCAGTACTTC.

This sequence joins TRBV5-6 and TRBJ1-3; 8 nucleotides agree with TRBD1. The germline V gene encodes CDR1 SGHDT and CDR2 YYEEEE. V shed 4 bases and J 6 bases; nucleotides not matched to a gene: 6. There are 14 residues in the CDR3. CDR3 protein: CASSRTGSPNTIYF. In DNA form, the CDR3 reads TGTGCCAGCAGCCGGACAGGGAGTCCAAACACCATATATTTT.

This sequence joins TRBV10-3 and TRBJ2-3; D call uncertain. V was pared by 0 bases and J by 0 bases, with 16 bases between. Germline V CDR1 and CDR2: ENHRY, SYGVKD. This CDR3 has 18 residues. The CDR3 protein is CAISESFWVQESTDTQYF. The CDR3 DNA follows: TGTGCCATCAGTGAGTCCTTTTGGGTCCAGGAGAGCACAGATACGCAGTATTTT.

The rearrangement uses TRBV7-2 and TRBJ2-2; no clear D. From germline, CDR1 is SGHTA and CDR2 FQGNSA. Trimming stripped 1 base from V and 2 bases from J, with 11 bases between. The CDR3 runs to 16 residues. The CDR3 loop reads CASSLGGLNNTGELFF. The CDR3 DNA is TGTGCCAGCAGCTTAGGGGGTCTAAACAACACCGGGGAGCTGTTTTTT.

This clonotype was found many times. The genes are TRBV12-3 or TRBV12-4 and TRBJ1-5; unclear D gene. The ends were cut back, 0 bases at V and 7 bases at J, with 10 bases in the middle. The CDR3 consists of 14 residues. CDR3 sequence: CASSLAQTDQPQHF. The CDR3 bases are TGTGCCAGCAGTTTAGCGCAGACGGACCAGCCCCAGCATTTT.

This chain links TRBV25-1 with TRBJ1-3; weak D call: TRBD1 (5 bases). The V gene's germline CDR1 is MGHDK and CDR2 SYGVNS. This CDR3 contains 15 residues. V was trimmed by 3 bases and J by 0 bases, leaving 9 bases between them. The CDR3 reads CASSDLRDSGNTIYF. The CDR3 DNA sequence: TGTGCCAGCAGTGATCTCAGGGACTCTGGAAACACCATATATTTT.

The chain combines TRBV20-1 with TRBJ1-5; D remains unclear. Germline V gene sequence: CDR1 DFQATT, CDR2 SNEGSKA (reference sequence). The V gene lost 3 bases and the J gene lost 1 base, with 10 bases spanning the gap. The CDR3 consists of 14 residues. The CDR3 DNA follows: TGCAGTGCTAGTAACATCAGAAGCAATCAGCCCCAGCATTTT. It encodes CSASNIRSNQPQHF.

The chain uses TRBV3-1 and TRBJ1-6; D gene unclear. The germline CDR1 and CDR2 sequences are LGHDT and YNNKEL (reference sequence). The length of the CDR3 is 13 residues. The V and J ends lost 1 base and 12 bases respectively, with 10 bases between them. In DNA, the CDR3 is TGTGCCAGCAGCCAAGGTGGGCCGGGACCCCTCCACTTT. Amino acids: CASSQGGPGPLHF.

This clonotype showed up just a few times. The junction and the germline gene differ at one end; a read error may be behind it. The chain links TRBV10-3 to TRBJ2-7, with 11 nucleotides matching TRBD1. Germline CDR1 reads ENHRY; CDR2 reads SYGVKD. This CDR3 has 14 amino acids. Written as DNA, the CDR3 is TGTGCCAGCAGTCGGTCCGGGACAGGGGGCGAGCAGTACTTC. Its translation is CASSRSGTGGEQYF.

This chain joins TRBV5-6 and TRBJ1-1; no clear D. CDR3 length equals 14 residues. Germline lookup yields CDR1 SGHDT and CDR2 YYEEEE. V lost 6 bases and J 0 bases, leaving 12 bases between the germline ends. CDR3 protein: CASIYRNLNTEAFF. CDR3 in DNA: TGTGCCAGCATCTATCGAAATCTGAACACTGAAGCTTTCTTT.

This clonotype has at least ten counts. The chain joins TRBV2 to TRBJ1-2; 8 positions match TRBD1. V lost 7 bases to trimming and J lost 8 bases; unmatched junction nucleotides: 12. The CDR3 totals 14 residues. Germline-derived CDR1 and CDR2 are SNHLY and FYNNEI. CDR3 sequence reads: CASMATGGFGGYTF. CDR3 DNA: TGTGCCAGCATGGCCACAGGGGGGTTTGGCGGCTACACCTTC.

The sample holds many counts of this clonotype. The CDR3, as DNA: TGTGCCAGCAGCTTAGTTTTGAACACTGAAGCTTTCTTT. It translates to CASSLVLNTEAFF. The chain recombines TRBV7-9 with TRBJ1-1, with no clear D. Trimming left V 1 base short and J 0 bases short, with 3 bases between. Germline lookup yields CDR1 SEHNR and CDR2 FQNEAQ (reference sequence). The CDR3 is 13 residues long. The full variable domain, its missing parts supplied by reference TRBV7-9 and TRBJ1-1, is DTGVSQNPRHKITKRGQNVTFRCDPISEHNRLYWYRQTLGQGPEFLTYFQNEAQLEKSRLLSDRFSAERPKGSFSTLEIQRTEQGDSAMYLCASSLVLNTEAFFGQGTRLTVV.

The chain joins TRBV2 to TRBJ2-3, with a weak D call TRBD2 (5 bases). The CDR3 runs 13 residues. Germline V gene lookup returns CDR1 SNHLY and CDR2 FYNNEI. With 8 bases removed from V and 3 bases from J, the gap between germline ends came to 12 bases. The DNA for the CDR3 is TGTGCCAGCGGTGTCCGGGAAACAGATACGCAGTATTTT. Amino acid sequence: CASGVRETDTQYF.

The chain links TRBV25-1 to TRBJ2-5; 10 nucleotides align to TRBD2. Germline CDR1 and CDR2: MGHDK and SYGVNS. Trimming took 3 bases from V and 5 from J; bases not matched to a gene: 15. This CDR3 spans 18 amino acids. The CDR3 here is CASSETLLAGLWVETQYF. DNA of the CDR3: TGTGCCAGCAGTGAGACTCTACTAGCGGGACTATGGGTTGAGACCCAGTACTTC.

This clonotype was seen many times. The chain links TRBV2 to TRBJ2-7, with TRBD1 as a possible D gene (6 bases). Deletions cut 6 bases from V and 3 bases from J, with 12 bases between. Germline CDR1 and CDR2: SNHLY and FYNNEI. The CDR3 runs 13 residues. The CDR3 loop is CASRLTGNYEQYF. The CDR3 coding sequence is TGTGCCAGCAGATTAACAGGGAACTACGAGCAGTACTTC.

This clonotype was recorded many times. The genes are TRBV29-1 and TRBJ2-5; 7 bases are shared with TRBD1. V was pared by 4 bases and J by 7 bases, with 9 bases of the junction left unmatched. CDR3 length: 13 residues. CDR1 and CDR2 (germline): SQVTM, ANQGSEA. As DNA, the CDR3 is TGCAGCGTTGCGGACAGGCTGGTTGGGACCCAGTACTTC. It translates to CSVADRLVGTQYF. Variable domain in full (rest from reference TRBV29-1 and TRBJ2-5): SAVISQKPSRDICQRGTSLTIQCQVDSQVTMMFWYRQQPGQSLTLIATANQGSEATYESGFVIDKFPISRPNLTFSTLTVSNMSPEDSSIYLCSVADRLVGTQYFGPGTRLLVL.

There are many counts of this clonotype. V and J are TRBV7-9 and TRBJ2-7; no firm D call. The CDR3 totals 15 residues. Germline V gene lookup returns CDR1 SEHNR and CDR2 FQNEAQ (reference sequence). V was trimmed by 0 bases and J by 2 bases, leaving 11 bases between them. CDR3 sequence (DNA): TGTGCCAGCAGCTTAGCGGGCCAAAAGCCCTACGAGCAGTACTTC. The encoded protein is CASSLAGQKPYEQYF.